One sample yielded the 23 T cell receptor beta chains listed below, sequenced in a study of blood T cell repertoires in COVID-19. The method was immunoSEQ multiplex PCR; TCRdb's version includes in-frame clones alone and lacks a portion of them. The sample records a few hundred thousand clones, approximately 87% being singletons. Material for sequencing was peripheral blood. These receptors originate from a human donor in a cohort sampled during active COVID-19.

This clone was seen just once. The genes are TRBV3-1 (or the pseudogene TRBV3-2) and TRBJ2-1; tentatively, D is TRBD2 (5 bases). Germline V lookup: CDR1 LGHDT, CDR2 YNNKEL (reference sequence). The CDR3 spans 18 residues. V gave up 1 base and J gave up 9 bases, with 25 bases separating them. The CDR3 region is CASSQVRLAGEKRGEQFF. The DNA of the CDR3 is TGTGCCAGCAGCCAAGTAAGGCTAGCAGGAGAAAAGAGAGGTGAGCAGTTCTTC.

The V gene is TRBV4-3, the J gene TRBJ2-5; D not resolved. This CDR3 has 13 residues. The germline CDR1 and CDR2 sequences are LGHNA and YSLEER. The V end was cut by 1 base, the J end by 2 bases, with 5 bases between. The CDR3 coding sequence is TGCGCCAGCAGCCAAGCCCTACAAGAGACCCAGTACTTC. Amino acids: CASSQALQETQYF.

This clone came up a few times. The CDR3 region is CASLSGGLNTEAFF. The CDR3 DNA reads TGCGCCAGTCTCAGCGGGGGCCTGAACACTGAAGCTTTCTTT. The chain uses TRBV5-1 and TRBJ1-1; D is perhaps TRBD1 (6 bases). V dropped 8 bases and J dropped 0 bases, with 14 bases sitting between them. The CDR3 sequence is 14 residues long. Germline V lookup: CDR1 SGHRS, CDR2 YFSETQ.

V is TRBV28 and J is TRBJ2-4; TRBD1 matches at 12 bases. V dropped 7 bases and J dropped 8; count of bases not matched to a gene: 9. The CDR3 sequence is 15 residues long. CDR1 and CDR2 (germline): MDHEN, SYDVKM. CDR3 sequence (DNA): TGTGCCAGCAACGGGGACAGGGGGCAAGGAGACATTCAGTACTTC. It translates to CASNGDRGQGDIQYF.

This chain links TRBV3-1 (or the pseudogene TRBV3-2) with TRBJ1-1; D gene uncertain. Germline assignment: CDR1 LGHDT and CDR2 YNNKEL (reference sequence). The germline V and J ends were trimmed by 4 bases and 3 bases, with 12 bases remaining between them. The CDR3 consists of 14 residues. The CDR3 region has the DNA TGTGCCAGCAGCCCCCAGCCGGGGTACACTGAAGCTTTCTTT. Encoded protein: CASSPQPGYTEAFF.

The V gene is TRBV5-1, the J gene TRBJ1-6; the match to TRBD1 covers 7 bases. CDR1 SGHRS and CDR2 YFSETQ come from the germline V gene. The J segment lost 6 bases and the V segment lost 4 bases, leaving 4 bases of the junction unmatched. The CDR3 is 14 amino acids. The CDR3 DNA follows: TGCGCCAGCAGCGACAGGGTCAGTAATTCACCCCTCCACTTT. The encoded protein is CASSDRVSNSPLHF.

This clone was detected only a few times. The genes are TRBV5-6 and TRBJ2-3; 10 bases map to TRBD2. Germline V gene data show CDR1 as SGHDT and CDR2 as YYEEEE. V dropped 3 bases and J dropped 0; count of bases not matched to a gene: 10. The CDR3 is 18 residues long. The CDR3 sequence: CASSSLLGLAESTDTQYF. In DNA form, the CDR3 reads TGTGCCAGCAGCTCGCTTTTAGGACTAGCGGAAAGCACAGATACGCAGTATTTT.

The CDR3 protein is CAEGRGVESPLHF. CDR3 nucleotide sequence: TGTGCCGAGGGTCGGGGGGTTGAGTCACCCCTCCACTTT. The rearrangement links TRBV6-6 to TRBJ1-6, with D tentatively TRBD1 (5 bases). V gave up 11 bases and J gave up 10 bases, with 18 bases separating them. In germline, CDR1 is MNHNY, CDR2 SVGAGI (reference sequence). The CDR3 extends over 13 amino acids.

The J gene is TRBJ2-7, the V gene TRBV28, with 9 bases identical to TRBD1. The length of the CDR3 is 16 residues. In germline, CDR1 is MDHEN, CDR2 SYDVKM. V lost 5 bases to trimming and J lost 2 bases; unmatched junction nucleotides: 10. CDR3 amino acids: CASSLSGQGTAYEQYF. As DNA, the CDR3 is TGTGCCAGCAGTCTCTCAGGACAGGGGACCGCCTACGAGCAGTACTTC.

The V call is TRBV5-1, the J call TRBJ2-7; 9 bases fit TRBD1. This CDR3 comprises 15 residues. Trimming at V came to 3 bases and at J to 6 bases, leaving 10 bases not matched to a gene. From germline, CDR1 is SGHRS and CDR2 YFSETQ. The CDR3 spells CASSSGQGGMGEQYF. The CDR3 bases are TGCGCCAGCAGCTCGGGACAGGGAGGGATGGGCGAGCAGTACTTC.

The chain joins TRBV14 to TRBJ2-1; D is uncertain. V lost 8 bases, J lost 0 bases, and 11 bases lay in between. Germline V gene sequence: CDR1 SGHDN, CDR2 FVKESK. CDR3 length: 14 amino acids. CDR3 loop: CASRSSSSYNEQFF. The CDR3 DNA is TGTGCCAGCCGTTCTTCGAGCTCCTACAATGAGCAGTTCTTC.

The V and J genes are TRBV4-1 and TRBJ2-5; TRBD2 aligns across 13 bases. V lost 0 bases to trimming and J lost 2 bases; unmatched junction nucleotides: 9. Per germline, CDR1 MGHRA and CDR2 YSYEKL. The CDR3 loop spans 19 amino acids. The chain's CDR3 is CASSQDRGLAGPKQETQYF. CDR3 DNA: TGCGCCAGCAGCCAAGATCGGGGACTAGCGGGACCTAAACAAGAGACCCAGTACTTC.

This chain's CDR3 is CASSYFSTDTQYF. For the CDR3, the DNA is TGTGCCAGTAGTTATTTCAGCACAGATACGCAGTATTTT. The V gene is TRBV19, the J gene TRBJ2-3; D uncertain. The CDR3 extends over 13 amino acids. Per the germline V gene, CDR1 is LNHDA and CDR2 is SQIVND (reference sequence). Between the trimmed V and J ends, which lost 5 bases and 0 bases, there was a span of 6 bases.

The chain carries TRBV10-3 and TRBJ2-7; 7 bases align to TRBD1. CDR1 and CDR2 (germline): ENHRY, SYGVKD. V was pared by 6 bases and J by 4 bases, with 6 bases of the junction left unmatched. The CDR3 runs 13 residues. The CDR3 DNA reads as TGTGCCATCAGCCCAGGGGGTACGTACGAGCAGTACTTC. Protein product: CAISPGGTYEQYF.

In regard to this clone: Distinct nucleotide sequences in the sample also encode this CDR3. The CDR3 loop reads CASSSGSYEQYF. Written as DNA, the CDR3 is TGTGCCAGTAGTAGTGGGAGTTACGAGCAGTACTTC. The chain has TRBV19 and TRBJ2-7, with D possibly being TRBD2 (5 bases). CDR3 size: 12 residues. Trimming removed 4 bases from V and 4 bases from J, with 8 bases in between. Germline V gene data show CDR1 as LNHDA and CDR2 as SQIVND (reference sequence).

This clone was observed once. This chain uses TRBV28 with TRBJ1-2, with 12 bases identical to TRBD1. V lost 6 bases and J lost 7; bases outside the gene matches: 12. This CDR3 has 16 residues. Germline CDR1 MDHEN, CDR2 SYDVKM. In nucleotides, the CDR3 is TGTGCCAGCAGCCTACCCGGGACAGGGGGCGCACGTGGCTACACCTTC. Translated: CASSLPGTGGARGYTF.

The rearrangement uses TRBV28 and TRBJ1-5; 7 bases fit TRBD1. V shed 6 bases and J 3 bases; nucleotides not matched to a gene: 8. The CDR3 consists of 15 residues. In germline, CDR1 is MDHEN, CDR2 SYDVKM. The CDR3: CASSPRQGNNQPQHF. CDR3 DNA sequence: TGTGCCAGCAGCCCTAGACAGGGCAACAATCAGCCCCAGCATTTT.

This clone turned up a few times. Here the CDR3 reads CASRQTGTTEAFF. The CDR3, as DNA: TGTGCCAGCAGGCAAACAGGGACCACTGAAGCTTTCTTT. The chain uses TRBV2 and TRBJ1-1; D is possibly TRBD1 (6 bases). CDR1 is SNHLY and CDR2 is FYNNEI in the germline V gene. CDR3 length equals 13 residues. Trimming took off 6 bases at V and 4 bases at J, with 12 bases between the two ends.

The chain carries TRBV15 and TRBJ1-5; 12 nucleotides line up with TRBD1. The CDR3 contains 19 residues. The germline V gene has CDR1 LNHNV and CDR2 YYDKDF (reference sequence). Trimming cost V 6 bases and J 1 base; bases outside gene matches: 13. CDR3 region: CATSAARDRGRKSNQPQHF. CDR3 DNA: TGTGCCACCAGTGCGGCCCGGGACAGGGGGCGAAAGAGCAATCAGCCCCAGCATTTT.

This chain connects TRBV4-2 to TRBJ2-2; a possible D gene is TRBD1 (5 bases). Trimming pared 6 bases from V and 0 bases from J, leaving 8 bases between. The CDR3 is 14 amino acids. The V gene's germline CDR1 is LGHNA and CDR2 YNFKEQ. This CDR3 reads CASSIRANTGELFF. In nucleotides, the CDR3 is TGTGCCAGCAGTATCAGGGCGAACACCGGGGAGCTGTTTTTT.

The V call is TRBV29-1, the J call TRBJ1-2, with D possibly being TRBD1 (6 bases). The CDR3 has 13 residues. The germline gives CDR1 SQVTM, CDR2 ANQGSEA. Between the trimmed V and J ends, which lost 6 bases and 3 bases, there was a span of 14 bases. As DNA, the CDR3 is TGCAGCGTGACGGACAGCGGCGACTATGGCTACACCTTC. It specifies CSVTDSGDYGYTF.

J is TRBJ2-7 and V is TRBV5-1; D perhaps matches TRBD1 (5 bases). The CDR3 loop spans 16 amino acids. Trimming cost V 0 bases and J 3 bases, with 16 bases left between them. In germline, CDR1 is SGHRS, CDR2 YFSETQ. CDR3 sequence reads: CASSLVADIPYYEQYF. DNA of the CDR3: TGCGCCAGCAGCTTGGTGGCGGACATCCCTTACTACGAGCAGTACTTC. The variable domain in full, completed from reference TRBV5-1 and TRBJ2-7, reads KAGVTQTPRYLIKTRGQQVTLSCSPISGHRSVSWYQQTPGQGLQFLFEYFSETQRNKGNFPGRFSGRQFSNSRSEMNVSTLELGDSALYLCASSLVADIPYYEQYFGPGTRLTVT.

There are a few counts of this clone. V gene TRBV9 combines with J gene TRBJ1-6; D may be TRBD1 (6 bases). Germline V lookup: CDR1 SGDLS, CDR2 YYNGEE. V gave up 3 bases and J gave up 3 bases, with 10 bases separating them. This CDR3 comprises 15 residues. CDR3 sequence (DNA): TGTGCCAGCAGCGCAGGGGACGGCTATAATTCACCCCTCCACTTT. This codes for CASSAGDGYNSPLHF.